Listed below are T cell receptor beta chains from one sample, sequenced in a study of shared clonotypes between healthy human individuals. Clones were read by immunoSEQ multiplex PCR, and TCRdb kept only the in-frame ones, dropping some. This sample carries 2 million to 2.5 million clones, 85% to 95% of them seen once, and the ten largest clones take 0.39%. The sample consisted of naive CD4+ T cells from PBMCs. These TCRs come from a young man in good health. Some clones in this sample may be carry-over from other donors' samples. CDR3s include the opening cysteine and the closing phenylalanine or tryptophan. Each record gives: D gene, clone size, J gene, V gene, CDR3 DNA, CDR3 protein. A D gene is named only where the DNA matches it firmly. Where a row states a size, it is once, few, many or the class of an expanded clone; other rows omit it.

- | once | TRBJ2-1 | TRBV4-1 | TGCGCCAGCAGCCAAGCTCGGGCGGACAATGAGCAGTTCTTC | CASSQARADNEQFF
- | - | TRBJ2-7 | TRBV6-1 | TGTGCCAGCAGGGGGGCCTACGAGCAGTACTTC | CASRGAYEQYF
TRBD1 | - | TRBJ1-1 | TRBV5-1 | TGCGCCAGCACTGCACCGGGACAGGGGTTCACTGAAGCTTTCTTT | CASTAPGQGFTEAFF
TRBD1 | - | TRBJ2-7 | TRBV4-2 | TGTGCCAGCAGCCGCTGGCGAGGGACAGGGGTTCTCGAGCAGTACTTC | CASSRWRGTGVLEQYF
TRBD1 | - | TRBJ2-3 | TRBV4-3 | TGCGCCAGCAGCCCTAGACAGGGTGCCACAGATACGCAGTATTTT | CASSPRQGATDTQYF
- | - | TRBJ2-1 | TRBV6-1 | TGTGCCAGCAGTGAATTCGGACAGAAGAATGAGCAGTTCTTC | CASSEFGQKNEQFF
TRBD2 | - | TRBJ2-7 | TRBV5-4 | TGTGCCAGCAGCTCCTGGACTAGCGGGAGAGAGCAGTACTTC | CASSSWTSGREQYF
- | - | TRBJ1-4 | TRBV10-3 | TGTGCCATCAGTGCCCGAATTCAGGGGTCTAATGAAAAACTGTTTTTT | CAISARIQGSNEKLFF
- | - | TRBJ2-7 | TRBV7-9 | TGTGCCAGCAGCTTAGGGGGGACCTTAGTGGGCGAGCAGTACTTC | CASSLGGTLVGEQYF
- | - | TRBJ1-6 | TRBV5-1 | TGCGCCAGCAGCTTGGCCGCCGGACAGAATAATTCACCCCTCCACTTT | CASSLAAGQNNSPLHF
- | - | TRBJ2-7 | TRBV4-2 | TGTGCCAGCAGCCCCGTGGGTACCGCAACCTACGAGCAGTACTTC | CASSPVGTATYEQYF
- | - | TRBJ2-2 | TRBV7-3 | TGTGCCAGCAGCTTAGGTGTAGGGGAGCTGTTTTTT | CASSLGVGELFF
TRBD1 | - | TRBJ1-1 | TRBV11-2 | TGTGCCAGCAGCTTACGGACAGGGGGGACCATGAACACTGAAGCTTTCTTT | CASSLRTGGTMNTEAFF
TRBD1 | - | TRBJ2-3 | TRBV15 | TGTGCCACCAGCAGGGAAGGACAGGGCACAGATACGCAGTATTTT | CATSREGQGTDTQYF
- | - | TRBJ1-2 | TRBV28 | TGTGCCAGCAGCTCTAATAACGTACGCTATGGCTACACCTTC | CASSSNNVRYGYTF
TRBD2 | - | TRBJ2-5 | TRBV5-1 | TGCGCCAGCAGCTTGGGTGTAGCGGGTGCGACGGGAGAGACCCAGTACTTC | CASSLGVAGATGETQYF
- | - | TRBJ1-5 | TRBV7-8 | TGTGCCAGCAGCTTTCCACCGGCCCGGCTCAGTCAAGGCAATCAGCCCCAGCATTTT | CASSFPPARLSQGNQPQHF
- | - | TRBJ1-2 | TRBV2 | TGTGCCAGCAGCACAACAGGACCCTATGGCTACACCTTC | CASSTTGPYGYTF
- | - | TRBJ1-2 | TRBV10-3 | TGTGCCATCAGTGAGTCGAGCCCGGGAGCCTATGGCTACACCTTC | CAISESSPGAYGYTF
- | - | TRBJ1-3 | TRBV6-6 | TGTGCCAGCAGTTACCCCTCCATCCACTCTGGAAACACCATATATTTT | CASSYPSIHSGNTIYF
- | once | TRBJ1-2 | TRBV18 | TGTGCCAGCTCACCAGGGGCGGGTAACTATGGCTACACCTTC | CASSPGAGNYGYTF
- | - | TRBJ2-3 | TRBV11-2 | TGTGCCAGCAGCTTATCCCCCACAGATACGCAGTATTTT | CASSLSPTDTQYF
- | - | TRBJ2-1 | TRBV10-3 | TGTGCCATCAGTGAGGAGGGGGGCGATTACAATGAGCAGTTCTTC | CAISEEGGDYNEQFF
- | - | TRBJ2-1 | TRBV10-1 | TGCGCCAGCAGCCTTGGGGCCCGCTACAATGAGCAGTTCTTC | CASSLGARYNEQFF
- | - | TRBJ1-2 | TRBV28 | TGTGCCAGCAGTCCCTACAGAGATGGCTACACCTTC | CASSPYRDGYTF
TRBD1 | - | TRBJ1-2 | TRBV28 | TGTGCCAGCGGGGGGGACAGGGGTGGCTACACCTTC | CASGGDRGGYTF